This passage covers 5 T cell receptor beta chains from one sample sequenced in a study of blood T cell repertoires in COVID-19. Only in-frame clones appear in the TCRdb table, and some are missing; sequencing was by immunoSEQ multiplex PCR. Among a few hundred thousand clones listed, less than 90% were seen once. Sequenced: PBMCs or T cells enriched from blood (not recorded which). The receptors originated from a woman aged 30 to 39 who had been exposed to COVID-19.

This chain joins TRBV7-9 and TRBJ1-3; 8 bases fit TRBD1. Germline V CDR1 and CDR2: SEHNR, FQNEAQ (reference sequence). With V trimmed by 5 bases and J by 4 bases, 7 bases remained unmatched. This CDR3 has 15 residues. As DNA, the CDR3 is TGTGCCAGCAGCACGACAGGGGACGGAGGAAACACCATATATTTT. Translating it yields CASSTTGDGGNTIYF.

A note on this clone: The junction departs from the called germline gene at one end, perhaps through a read error. The chain employs TRBV7-2 and TRBJ2-7; 10 nucleotides align to TRBD2. This CDR3 has 17 amino acids. Germline CDR1 SGHTA, CDR2 FQGNSA. CDR3 amino acids: CASSFLGISGGPYEQYF. The CDR3 bases are TGTGCCAGCAGCTTTCTGGGGATTAGCGGGGGGCCCTATGAGCAGTACTTC.

The chain carries TRBV30 and TRBJ2-7; 7 bases align to TRBD2. Per the germline V gene, CDR1 is GTSNPN and CDR2 is SVGIG (reference sequence). CDR3 size: 14 residues. V lost 2 bases to trimming and J lost 3 bases; unmatched junction nucleotides: 7. CDR3 loop: CAWSYGGGRYEQYF. As DNA, the CDR3 is TGTGCCTGGAGTTATGGCGGGGGTCGCTACGAGCAGTACTTC.

This clone was seen just once. The chain couples TRBV4-1 to TRBJ2-1; D not resolved. V was clipped by 0 bases and J by 6 bases, with 3 bases between them. The CDR3 has 12 amino acids. CDR1 is MGHRA and CDR2 is YSYEKL in the germline V gene. CDR3: CASSQDSNEQFF. CDR3 nucleotide sequence: TGCGCCAGCAGCCAAGATAGCAATGAGCAGTTCTTC.

V gene TRBV18 combines with J gene TRBJ1-2, with 11 bases fitting TRBD1. Germline CDR1 KGHSH, CDR2 LQKENI. V gave up 4 bases and J gave up 0 bases; unmatched junction bases: 7. The CDR3 length is 17 residues. The CDR3 here is CASSQPGQGVANYGYTF. The CDR3 DNA sequence: TGTGCCAGCTCACAACCGGGACAGGGGGTAGCTAACTATGGCTACACCTTC.